This T cell receptor beta chain was sequenced for a study of glioma-infiltrating T cells. A remark on this clonotype: The antigen is not known. It may be a read error: a sequence one base away is much more abundant.

Looked up from germline, CDR1 is MNHEY and CDR2 is SMNVEV (reference sequence). V shed 4 bases, J shed 0 bases, and the junction held 12 bases outside the gene matches. The CDR3 is 18 residues long. Findings and limits, study-wide: Above-expected tissue-blood divergence occurred in all gliomas, most in low-grade ones. CDR3 overlap between tissue and blood was very small.

Using RNA template, CDR3s of TCR alpha and beta were amplified with iRepertoire arm-PCR. For one-step reverse transcription and amplification, about 85-400 ng of tissue mRNA or PBMC total RNA was used. Each CDR3 protein gets one entry after TCRdb re-called the multiplex PCR reads with MiXCR. The sample has roughly 100,000 distinct CDR3 sequences, about 30% seen once. The chain couples TRBV27 to TRBJ1-5; the match to TRBD1 covers 7 bases. Sequenced: glioma tissue, nonneoplastic brain tissue, or PBMCs (not recorded which). The TCR originated in a human donor with low-grade glioma or glioblastoma, undergoing nonglioma brain surgery, or in good health (not recorded which). The CDR3 sequence: CASSSRGGSAYSNQPQHF. As DNA, the CDR3 is TGTGCCAGCAGTTCCAGGGGGGGAAGTGCCTATAGCAATCAGCCCCAGCATTTT.